These 10 T cell receptor beta chains were all obtained from the same sample, sequenced in a study of blood T cells in healthy people across ages. Together with a sample-barcoded 5' primer, a J-beta primer mix was included in a second PCR lasting about 6 to 12 cycles. TCRdb analysed the 5' RACE reads with MiXCR anew, one entry per CDR3 protein. In the table there are around 1,600,000 distinct CDR3 sequences, less than 45% of which are singletons. Sequencing was done on a sample of blood. All receptors derive from a woman between 18 and 29 years old in good health.

This clonotype was counted only a few times. This chain connects TRBV11-2 to TRBJ2-1, with 9 positions matching TRBD1. From germline, CDR1 is SGHAT and CDR2 FQNNGV. The CDR3 is made up of 21 amino acids. The junction had 21 bases not matched to a gene; V was cut back by 4 bases and J by 2 bases. Here the CDR3 reads CASSSLSIGTGLLSAYNEQFF. The CDR3 bases are TGTGCCAGCAGCTCCCTCTCGATCGGGACAGGGTTGTTGAGCGCCTACAATGAGCAGTTCTTC.

The rearrangement joins TRBV7-2 to TRBJ2-1; the match to TRBD2 covers 10 bases. Germline V gene lookup returns CDR1 SGHTA and CDR2 FQGNSA. Unmatched junction bases numbered 2, after V lost 0 bases and J lost 6 bases. CDR3 length equals 15 residues. In DNA form, the CDR3 reads TGTGCCAGCAGCTTAGCCGCTAGCGGGGGCAATGAGCAGTTCTTC. Protein product: CASSLAASGGNEQFF. The variable domain in full, with the rest retrieved from reference TRBV7-2 and TRBJ2-1, is GAGVSQSPSNKVTEKGKDVELRCDPISGHTALYWYRQSLGQGLEFLIYFQGNSAPDKSGLPSDRFSAERTGGSVSTLTIQRTQQEDSAVYLCASSLAASGGNEQFFGPGTRLTVL.

This clonotype turned up a few times. The chain's CDR3 is CASSLEGPHSGYTF. In DNA, the CDR3 is TGTGCCAGCAGCTTAGAGGGACCGCACTCTGGCTACACCTTC. The chain couples TRBV7-2 to TRBJ1-2, with D possibly matching TRBD1 (5 bases). Germline V CDR1 and CDR2: SGHTA, FQGNSA. The CDR3 length is 14 residues. V gave up 1 base and J gave up 7 bases, with 13 bases separating them.

This clonotype was counted only a few times. V is TRBV12-3 or TRBV12-4 and J is TRBJ2-5, with D perhaps matching TRBD2 (7 bases). V lost 6 bases, J lost 5 bases, and 13 bases lay in between. The CDR3 spans 13 residues. The chain's CDR3 is CASSRGAAETQYF. The CDR3 nucleotides read TGTGCCAGCAGCCGGGGGGCCGCGGAGACCCAGTACTTC.

This clonotype was recorded a few times. The rearrangement uses TRBV4-3 and TRBJ2-3; D perhaps matches TRBD1 (5 bases). This CDR3 region has 14 residues. CDR1 LGHNA and CDR2 YSLEER come from the germline V gene. V was cut by 5 bases and J by 3 bases, with 12 bases left in between. CDR3 residues: CASSFGRATDTQYF. CDR3 nucleotides: TGCGCCAGCAGCTTCGGCAGGGCTACAGATACGCAGTATTTT.

As concerns this clonotype: A junction boundary mismatches the germline segment, possibly from a read error. The rearrangement joins TRBV20-1 to TRBJ2-1; D might be TRBD1 (5 bases). CDR3 length equals 15 residues. CDR1 and CDR2 (germline): DFQATT, SNEGSKA (reference sequence). CDR3 nucleotide sequence: TGCAGTGCCAGAGATGGCAGGGTCCTGTACAATGAGCAGTTCTTC. Its translation: CSARDGRVLYNEQFF.

The rearrangement links TRBV30 to TRBJ2-3; D not certain. V gave up 1 base and J gave up 2 bases, with 10 bases separating them. Germline V gene lookup returns CDR1 GTSNPN and CDR2 SVGIG (reference sequence). The CDR3 runs 14 residues. The CDR3 reads CAWSGGQFTDTQYF. The CDR3 DNA reads as TGTGCCTGGAGTGGGGGTCAATTCACAGATACGCAGTATTTT.

In DNA, the CDR3 is TGTGCCAGCGGCCTAGGAGACAATGAGCAGTTCTTC. Translated: CASGLGDNEQFF. This chain links TRBV5-6 with TRBJ2-1, with unresolved D. Trimming removed 7 bases at V and 5 bases at J, with 10 bases between. The CDR3 sequence is 12 residues long. CDR1 is SGHDT, CDR2 YYEEEE, per germline.

Notes on this clonotype: One end of the junction varies from germline; a read error may be responsible. V gene TRBV12-3 or TRBV12-4 combines with J gene TRBJ1-2, with unresolved D. The length of the CDR3 is 15 residues. The CDR3: CVSNANVEVGYGYTF. For the CDR3, the DNA is TGTGTCAGCAACGCTAACGTAGAGGTCGGGTATGGCTACACCTTC.

This clonotype was counted only a few times. The V call is TRBV7-2, the J call TRBJ2-3, with 7 bases that match TRBD2. J gave up 2 bases and V 3 bases, and 5 bases lay outside the gene matches. CDR3 length equals 15 residues. CDR1 and CDR2 from the germline V gene are SGHTA and FQGNSA. The CDR3 sequence is CASSFTSVSTDTQYF. CDR3 coding DNA: TGTGCCAGCAGCTTCACTAGCGTCTCCACAGATACGCAGTATTTT. Variable domain in full (rest from reference TRBV7-2 and TRBJ2-3): GAGVSQSPSNKVTEKGKDVELRCDPISGHTALYWYRQSLGQGLEFLIYFQGNSAPDKSGLPSDRFSAERTGGSVSTLTIQRTQQEDSAVYLCASSFTSVSTDTQYFGPGTRLTVL.